This TCR beta chain is from a study of identical twins. Overall study results and limits: Out-of-frame alpha sequences shared between twins exhibited an excess of low generation probability. A lower insertion count was a feature of abundant cord blood beta clonotypes, with no such feature in memory repertoires. Part of the zero-insertion signal could reflect confounding by invariant MAIT and iNKT cells.

CDR1 SGHRS and CDR2 YFSETQ come from the germline V gene. The germline V and J ends were trimmed by 0 bases and 2 bases, with 8 bases remaining between them. This CDR3 region has 15 residues. A note on this clonotype: Its antigen is not known.

TCRdb used MiXCR to reprocess the 5' RACE reads, holding one entry per CDR3 protein. The table shows 450,000 to 650,000 distinct CDR3 sequences, with 15% occurring only once. These records were also assigned to another study, of yellow fever vaccine responses in identical twins.

The sequenced material came from CD4+ T cells sorted from blood. This receptor was taken from a woman aged 18-35 years in good health. The chain couples TRBV5-1 to TRBJ2-2; D call uncertain. The CDR3 loop is CASSLVGRNTGELFF. CDR3 nucleotide sequence: TGCGCCAGCAGCTTGGTTGGTCGTAACACCGGGGAGCTGTTTTTT.